Each of the 32 T cell receptor beta chains below was sequenced from the same sample in a study of cytomegalovirus exposure and HLA in healthy donors. Both 60 Vbeta primers and 13 Jbeta primers went into the PCR. Sequencing was performed with immunoSEQ multiplex PCR; in TCRdb, only in-frame clones are kept and a portion is missing. The sample lists approximately 170,000 clones; 65% to 80% were seen once. Specimen: PBMCs. Every receptor here comes from a woman in her thirties or forties in good health and CMV-seropositive.

The V gene is TRBV5-6, the J gene TRBJ1-2; 10 nucleotides line up with TRBD1. The CDR3 sequence is 15 residues long. CDR1 and CDR2 from the germline V gene are SGHDT and YYEEEE. V shed 7 bases, J shed 7 bases, and the junction held 13 bases outside the gene matches. The CDR3 loop reads CASSWWDRGYSGYTF. Here the CDR3 DNA reads TGTGCCAGCTCGTGGTGGGACAGGGGATATAGTGGCTACACCTTC.

This sequence joins TRBV27 and TRBJ1-1; the D gene is possibly TRBD1 (5 bases). The germline V and J ends were trimmed by 5 bases and 4 bases, with 20 bases remaining between them. The V gene's germline CDR1 is MNHEY and CDR2 SMNVEV (reference sequence). This CDR3 comprises 16 residues. Written as DNA, the CDR3 is TGTGCCAGCAGTCCACGACAGCTGATTATGAGCACTGAAGCTTTCTTT. Protein sequence: CASSPRQLIMSTEAFF.

This CDR3 reads CASSLDGGPTDTQYF. In DNA form, the CDR3 reads TGCGCCAGCAGCTTGGACGGGGGGCCCACAGATACGCAGTATTTT. The chain has TRBV5-1 and TRBJ2-3, with a possible D match to TRBD2 (7 bases). V lost 0 bases and J 2 bases, leaving 10 bases between the germline ends. This CDR3 contains 15 residues. CDR1 is SGHRS, CDR2 YFSETQ, per germline.

This clone has a handful of counts. CDR3 residues: CATSRGGASGANIQYF. CDR3 sequence (DNA): TGTGCCACCAGCAGAGGAGGGGCTAGCGGGGCAAACATTCAGTACTTC. This chain links TRBV15 with TRBJ2-4; 9 bases align to TRBD2. The J segment lost 6 bases and the V segment lost 1 base, leaving 7 bases of the junction unmatched. CDR3 size: 16 residues. Per germline, CDR1 LNHNV and CDR2 YYDKDF (reference sequence). Using reference TRBV15 and TRBJ2-4 for the parts outside the CDR3, the full variable domain is DAMVIQNPRYQVTQFGKPVTLSCSQTLNHNVMYWYQQKSSQAPKLLFHYYDKDFNNEADTPDNFQSRRPNTSFCFLDIRSPGLGDTAMYLCATSRGGASGANIQYFGAGTRLSVL.

This chain joins TRBV4-1 and TRBJ2-1, with D tentatively TRBD2 (6 bases). The CDR3 spans 16 residues. Trimming took off 4 bases at V and 4 bases at J, with 17 bases between the two ends. Germline CDR1 is MGHRA and CDR2 is YSYEKL. The CDR3, as DNA: TGCGCCAGCAGCCTCGTAGCGGAACTCAATTACAATGAGCAGTTCTTC. This encodes CASSLVAELNYNEQFF.

This clone was seen more than once but under ten times. CDR3 nucleotides: TGTGCCAGCAGCCGTGGACAGGGGGCTTACAATGAGCAGTTCTTC. Its translation is CASSRGQGAYNEQFF. The chain couples TRBV14 to TRBJ2-1, with 11 bases lining up with TRBD1. This CDR3 region has 15 residues. J lost 4 bases, V lost 4 bases, and 3 bases had no gene match. Germline CDR1 reads SGHDN; CDR2 reads FVKESK.

V and J are TRBV6-6 and TRBJ1-2; 8 positions agree with TRBD1. In germline, CDR1 is MNHNY, CDR2 SVGAGI (reference sequence). V lost 7 bases and J lost 11; bases outside the gene matches: 12. There are 13 residues in the CDR3. The CDR3 protein is CASTPSQGGGYTF. In DNA, the CDR3 is TGTGCCAGCACTCCATCACAGGGGGGCGGGTACACCTTC.

The chain couples TRBV19 to TRBJ1-2, with 8 bases lining up with TRBD1. CDR1 is LNHDA, CDR2 SQIVND, per germline (reference sequence). CDR3 length equals 16 residues. The V segment lost 7 bases and the J segment 4 bases; nucleotides outside the gene matches: 14. The DNA for the CDR3 is TGTGCCAGTACTCGAGAACGTCAGGGGGCGGGCTATGGCTACACCTTC. Translation gives CASTRERQGAGYGYTF.

This chain joins TRBV27 and TRBJ2-2, with D perhaps matching TRBD1 (5 bases). There are 15 residues in the CDR3. V was clipped by 3 bases and J by 7 bases, with 15 bases between them. The germline CDR1 and CDR2 sequences are MNHEY and SMNVEV (reference sequence). CDR3 loop: CASSFLRVDGGELFF. DNA for the CDR3: TGTGCCAGCAGTTTCCTCAGGGTTGATGGCGGGGAGCTGTTTTTT.

The chain carries TRBV28 and TRBJ2-3; D may be TRBD1 (5 bases). Trimming shortened V by 5 bases and J by 1 base, and 13 bases separated the two germline ends. Germline CDR1 is MDHEN and CDR2 is SYDVKM. The CDR3 has 15 residues. The CDR3 DNA follows: TGTGCCAGCAGTATGTTTCAGGGCGGCACAGATACGCAGTATTTT. Its translation is CASSMFQGGTDTQYF.

This clone was seen more than once but under ten times. J is TRBJ1-2 and V is TRBV5-1; the D is unclear. Per germline, CDR1 SGHRS and CDR2 YFSETQ. The length of the CDR3 is 19 residues. Trimming removed 0 bases at V and 1 base at J, with 22 bases between. The DNA of the CDR3 is TGCGCCAGCAGCTTGGCTGGGCCCGGTTCAACCCAGGATAACTATGGCTACACCTTC. It translates to CASSLAGPGSTQDNYGYTF.

The J gene is TRBJ1-1, the V gene TRBV27, with D possibly being TRBD1 (5 bases). Germline V lookup: CDR1 MNHEY, CDR2 SMNVEV (reference sequence). With 2 bases removed from V and 10 bases from J, the gap between germline ends came to 17 bases. The CDR3 consists of 14 residues. CDR3 loop: CASSLGAGDGGAFF. The CDR3 DNA follows: TGTGCCAGCAGTTTAGGAGCCGGGGACGGGGGAGCTTTCTTT.

This chain uses TRBV19 with TRBJ1-3; 8 nucleotides agree with TRBD1. Germline V CDR1 and CDR2: LNHDA, SQIVND (reference sequence). The trim removed 5 bases at V and 6 bases at J, leaving 6 bases unmatched. The CDR3 length is 14 residues. Here the CDR3 DNA reads TGTGCCAGTAGTTCCCGGGACAGGCAAAACACCATATATTTT. Its protein is CASSSRDRQNTIYF.

The chain recombines TRBV18 with TRBJ2-1, with TRBD2 matching 7 bases. V lost 6 bases, J lost 8 bases, and 10 bases stayed unmatched. Germline lookup yields CDR1 KGHSH and CDR2 LQKENI. The CDR3 length is 14 residues. The CDR3 here is CASSLSGVWHEQFF. CDR3 nucleotides: TGTGCCAGCTCTCTAAGCGGGGTTTGGCATGAGCAGTTCTTC. The entire variable domain, with the rest obtained from reference TRBV18 and TRBJ2-1, is as follows: NAGVMQNPRHLVRRRGQEARLRCSPMKGHSHVYWYRQLPEEGLKFMVYLQKENIIDESGMPKERFSAEFPKEGPSILRIQQVVRGDSAAYFCASSLSGVWHEQFFGPGTRLTVL.

This chain joins TRBV7-8 and TRBJ1-2, with D perhaps matching TRBD1 (6 bases). The CDR3 extends over 13 amino acids. Trimming took 5 bases from V and 9 from J, leaving 16 bases between them. Per the germline V gene, CDR1 is SGHVS and CDR2 is FQNEAQ. Written as DNA, the CDR3 is TGTGCCAGCAGCCCTTTGACACAGGGACGCTACACCTTC. Translation: CASSPLTQGRYTF.

This chain links TRBV14 with TRBJ2-3; 8 nucleotides line up with TRBD2. The junction had 5 bases not matched to a gene; V was cut back by 6 bases and J by 6 bases. CDR3 length equals 13 residues. CDR1 and CDR2 from the germline V gene are SGHDN and FVKESK. CDR3 in DNA: TGTGCCAGCAGTCGGGGGGGAGCGGATACGCAGTATTTT. This sequence encodes CASSRGGADTQYF.

The chain has TRBV9 and TRBJ2-1; 9 bases are a match to TRBD2. The CDR3 is 15 amino acids. Looked up from germline, CDR1 is SGDLS and CDR2 is YYNGEE. The ends lost 0 bases at V and 9 bases at J; junction bases unmatched: 7. CDR3 sequence reads: CASSVGGSGGGEQFF. The CDR3 DNA sequence: TGTGCCAGCAGCGTAGGGGGTAGCGGGGGAGGTGAGCAGTTCTTC.

The chain is built from TRBV19 and TRBJ1-5; D not resolved. CDR1 is LNHDA, CDR2 SQIVND, per germline (reference sequence). V gave up 0 bases and J gave up 5 bases, with 8 bases separating them. The CDR3 consists of 14 residues. This chain's CDR3 is CASSIEAAYQPQHF. The CDR3 DNA is TGTGCCAGTAGTATAGAGGCAGCGTATCAGCCCCAGCATTTT.

The rearrangement links TRBV7-9 to TRBJ2-4, with 10 bases that match TRBD2. From germline, CDR1 is SEHNR and CDR2 FQNEAQ (reference sequence). This CDR3 comprises 14 residues. After removal of 5 bases from V and 12 bases from J, the junction contained 10 bases not matched to a gene. CDR3 amino acids: CASSTERGGDSQYF. CDR3 DNA: TGTGCCAGCAGCACCGAGCGGGGGGGCGACAGTCAGTACTTC.

Concerning this clone itself: One junction end does not reproduce the germline sequence, and a read error may be involved. The chain couples TRBV7-9 to TRBJ1-2; no clear D gene. CDR3 size: 15 residues. Germline lookup yields CDR1 SEHNR and CDR2 FQNEAQ (reference sequence). The CDR3: CSSSLGPAGTYGYTF. Here the CDR3 DNA reads TGTTCCAGCAGCTTAGGCCCGGCAGGTACCTATGGCTACACCTTC.

J is TRBJ1-1 and V is TRBV9; 11 nucleotides agree with TRBD1. The CDR3 runs to 16 residues. Germline CDR1 is SGDLS and CDR2 is YYNGEE. The V segment lost 4 bases and the J segment 1 base; nucleotides outside the gene matches: 6. CDR3 sequence reads: CASSSGQGASNTEAFF. In DNA, the CDR3 is TGTGCCAGCAGCTCCGGACAGGGGGCCTCGAACACTGAAGCTTTCTTT.

This chain uses TRBV7-3 with TRBJ1-1; 8 bases are a match to TRBD1. CDR3 length: 16 residues. With V trimmed by 5 bases and J by 1 base, 9 bases remained unmatched. CDR1 and CDR2 (germline): SGHTA, FQGTGA. The CDR3 region is CASSLGDRGGNTEAFF. The DNA of the CDR3 is TGTGCCAGCAGCCTAGGAGACAGGGGTGGGAACACTGAAGCTTTCTTT.

V gene TRBV19 combines with J gene TRBJ1-3; 7 bases agree with TRBD1. This CDR3 comprises 18 residues. V was clipped by 6 bases and J by 0 bases; unmatched bases: 14. The germline V gene encodes CDR1 LNHDA and CDR2 SQIVND (reference sequence). CDR3 region: CASSDPLKGASSGNTIYF. The CDR3 nucleotides read TGTGCCAGTAGCGATCCACTTAAGGGGGCCAGCTCTGGAAACACCATATATTTT.

V is TRBV7-9 and J is TRBJ1-2, with 9 bases lining up with TRBD1. The CDR3 contains 15 residues. V dropped 0 bases and J dropped 4; count of bases not matched to a gene: 3. Germline V CDR1 and CDR2: SEHNR, FQNEAQ (reference sequence). The chain's CDR3 is CASSLAGQGTYGYTF. For the CDR3, the DNA is TGTGCCAGCAGCTTAGCGGGACAGGGAACCTATGGCTACACCTTC.

The gene calls are TRBV5-8 and TRBJ2-1, with unresolved D. Germline V gene data show CDR1 as SGHTS and CDR2 as YDEGEE. The V end lost 7 bases, the J end lost 5 bases, and 22 bases lay between the germline ends. This CDR3 has 16 amino acids. CDR3 coding DNA: TGTGCCAGCGCTACTTTCATTGGGCAGCAGGACAATGAGCAGTTCTTC. Encoded protein: CASATFIGQQDNEQFF.

This chain joins TRBV7-8 and TRBJ2-5, with D perhaps TRBD1 (6 bases). This CDR3 region has 14 residues. Trimming shortened V by 5 bases and J by 5 bases, and 15 bases separated the two germline ends. The germline CDR1 and CDR2 sequences are SGHVS and FQNEAQ. In nucleotides, the CDR3 is TGTGCCAGCAGCAGCGTCACAGGGCGGGAGACCCAGTACTTC. Translating it yields CASSSVTGRETQYF.

The gene calls are TRBV7-3 and TRBJ1-1; 8 bases agree with TRBD1. Germline V lookup: CDR1 SGHTA, CDR2 FQGTGA. V lost 5 bases, J lost 4 bases, and 6 bases stayed unmatched. The CDR3 runs 14 residues. The CDR3 DNA sequence: TGTGCCAGCAGCCGGACAGGGACGGGCACTGAAGCTTTCTTT. Amino acid sequence: CASSRTGTGTEAFF.

V is TRBV4-2 and J is TRBJ1-1; TRBD1 agrees at 11 bases. Germline V gives CDR1 LGHNA, CDR2 YNFKEQ. V shed 1 base and J 0 bases; nucleotides not matched to a gene: 7. The CDR3 contains 18 residues. The CDR3 DNA is TGTGCCAGCAGCCAAGCCGCCGGGACAGGGGGGGTGAACACTGAAGCTTTCTTT. As protein: CASSQAAGTGGVNTEAFF.

This clone was seen a handful of times. V gene TRBV6-1 combines with J gene TRBJ2-4; 8 nucleotides line up with TRBD1. The V segment lost 3 bases and the J segment 0 bases; nucleotides outside the gene matches: 4. The CDR3 extends over 16 amino acids. The germline V gene encodes CDR1 MNHNS and CDR2 SASEGT. The CDR3 region is CASSDGTGLAKNIQYF. In nucleotides, the CDR3 is TGTGCCAGCAGTGACGGGACAGGATTAGCCAAAAACATTCAGTACTTC.

The chain couples TRBV18 to TRBJ2-7; D gene unclear. Deletions cut 2 bases from V and 5 bases from J, with 7 bases between. This CDR3 spans 12 amino acids. Germline values: CDR1 KGHSH, CDR2 LQKENI. CDR3 nucleotides: TGTGCCAGCTCACCATCCACTAACGAGCAGTACTTC. Its protein product is CASSPSTNEQYF.

This sequence joins TRBV5-5 and TRBJ2-5; D may be TRBD1 (5 bases). The CDR3 contains 14 residues. Trimming removed 4 bases from V and 4 bases from J, with 14 bases in between. CDR1 and CDR2 (germline): SGHKS, YYEKEE (reference sequence). CDR3 DNA sequence: TGTGCCAGCAGCGCCCCAGGGCGACCAGAGACCCAGTACTTC. Translating it yields CASSAPGRPETQYF.

The gene calls are TRBV19 and TRBJ1-5; TRBD1 agrees at 7 bases. The V gene's germline CDR1 is LNHDA and CDR2 SQIVND (reference sequence). With 6 bases clipped from V and 2 bases from J, the junction kept 4 bases outside the gene matches. This CDR3 is 14 amino acids long. CDR3 in amino acids: CASRTDRGNQPQHF. CDR3 nucleotides: TGTGCCAGTAGGACTGACAGGGGCAATCAGCCCCAGCATTTT.